This entry features one TCR beta chain sequence. The antigen remains undetermined. Built from TCR beta cDNA, the libraries had unique molecular identifiers in them. TCRdb reprocessed the PCR reads via MiXCR and lists one record per CDR3 protein. The sample lists 250,000 to 300,000 distinct CDR3 sequences; 35% to 45% were seen once. This sample was taken from a study of post-analysis software for immune sequencing data. Turning to the study itself: Progressive-relapsing, secondary progressive and relapsing-remitting multiple sclerosis were among the disease courses included. Study-wide results and limits: The authors found that F measure strongly co-clustered same-batch samples. Versus controls, multiple sclerosis patients showed significantly lower diversity (normalized Chao1). The five TRBV segments detected at higher frequency in patients than in controls included TRBV5-6, TRBV5-1 and TRBV20-1.

Germline CDR1 SGHNT, CDR2 YENEEA. Trimming removed 4 bases from V and 7 bases from J, with 14 bases in between. This CDR3 spans 14 amino acids. This sequence originates from a girl aged 5 to 17 with multiple sclerosis. The chain links TRBV11-3 to TRBJ2-1; possibly TRBD2 for D (6 bases). Sequencing was carried out using blood. This chain's CDR3 is CASSYRLGSNEQFF. In DNA form, the CDR3 reads TGTGCCAGCAGCTACCGACTAGGCTCAAATGAGCAGTTCTTC. The whole variable domain, remainder taken from reference TRBV11-3 and TRBJ2-1, is EAGVVQSPRYKIIEKKQPVAFWCNPISGHNTLYWYLQNLGQGPELLIRYENEEAVDDSQLPKDRFSAERLKGVDSTLKIQPAELGDSAVYLCASSYRLGSNEQFFGPGTRLTVL.